This TCR beta chain was recorded in a study of blood T cells in healthy people across ages. Broader study findings: Any changes in expanded clonotypes were possibly confounded, as donor CMV status remained unknown. Roughly linear age-related decline in beta diversity appeared, significant by age approximately 40. There was a strong correlation between TCR beta diversity and naive T cell percentage.

Primed by a sample-barcoded 5' primer and a J-beta primer mix, a second PCR proceeded for about 6 to 12 cycles. TCRdb called the 5' RACE reads again in MiXCR, with one record for every CDR3 protein. The sample yields about 2 million distinct CDR3 sequences, around 48% seen once. On this clonotype: The antigen is unknown.

The sample taken for sequencing was blood. The clonotype originates from a woman aged 40 to 50 in good health.

CDR3 amino acids: CSADDGRQETQYF. The DNA for the CDR3 is TGCAGTGCTGACGACGGAAGACAAGAGACCCAGTACTTC. The chain recombines TRBV20-1 with TRBJ2-5; D gene ambiguous. The CDR3 loop spans 13 amino acids. Trimming cost V 5 bases and J 2 bases, with 12 bases left between them. The germline CDR1 and CDR2 sequences are DFQATT and SNEGSKA (reference sequence).